The clone carrying this T cell receptor (beta chain) was seen just once. Its antigen is still unknown. In the study's own analysis: Filtering differed since immunoSEQ provided only junctions, with no quality scores. Using immunoSEQ multiplex PCR, the repertoire was profiled, and TCRdb retains in-frame clones only, with some absent. V and J calls and clone size are as listed in that table; D and trimming were resolved from the DNA. The sample records about 2.4 million clones, roughly 93% being singletons. This sample is drawn from a study of shared clonotypes between healthy human individuals. Findings and limits, study-wide: The genetic and exposure-history diversity represented was limited by few donors. In a handful of donors, about 5% of naive CD4 clonotypes appeared in common. Naive subsets usually exceeded memory subsets in estimated richness.

The CDR3 contains 14 residues. V was shortened by 3 bases and J by 4 bases, with 10 bases between the two germline ends. The germline V gene has CDR1 SEHNR and CDR2 FQNEAQ (reference sequence). The receptor comes from a man aged 18 to 35 in good health. Some clones in this sample may be carry-over from other donors' samples. Sequenced: naive CD4+ T cells from PBMCs. Described subset: CD45RA+ positively selected. The chain uses TRBV7-9 and TRBJ2-1; D is perhaps TRBD2 (6 bases). CDR3 amino acids: CASSFSAGYNEQFF. The CDR3 DNA follows: TGTGCCAGCAGCTTTTCCGCGGGGTACAATGAGCAGTTCTTC.